The 4 T cell receptor beta chains listed next were all sequenced from one sample in a study of cytomegalovirus exposure and HLA in healthy donors. PCR employed 60 Vbeta and 13 Jbeta primers. Here immunoSEQ multiplex PCR was the method, and the copy in TCRdb shows in-frame clones only, minus some. This sample has about 73,000 clones, with 60% to 75% found just once. Sequencing used PBMCs. The receptors come from a man in his 70s in good health and CMV-seronegative.

There are a few counts of this clone. The chain combines TRBV27 with TRBJ1-1, with unresolved D. Germline V gene sequence: CDR1 MNHEY, CDR2 SMNVEV (reference sequence). V lost 6 bases to trimming and J lost 1 base, with 6 bases between them. The CDR3 is made up of 12 amino acids. CDR3 DNA: TGTGCCAGCAGGGCAGAGAACACTGAAGCTTTCTTT. The encoded protein is CASRAENTEAFF.

This chain uses TRBV29-1 with TRBJ2-3; 7 bases map to TRBD2. The ends lost 3 bases at V and 5 bases at J; junction bases unmatched: 8. Per the germline V gene, CDR1 is SQVTM and CDR2 is ANQGSEA. This CDR3 has 14 amino acids. The CDR3 region has the DNA TGCAGCGTTGATGGGGGGGGAGGTGGAGATACGCAGTATTTT. This codes for CSVDGGGGGDTQYF.

As to this clone: The junction and the germline gene differ at one end; a read error may be behind it. The V and J genes are TRBV7-9 and TRBJ2-1; weak D call: TRBD2 (6 bases). There are 18 residues in the CDR3. Per the germline V gene, CDR1 is SEHNR and CDR2 is FQNEAQ (reference sequence). The CDR3 spells CSSSLGLLSGGIGDEQFF. The CDR3 DNA reads TGTTCCAGCAGCTTAGGCTTACTTTCGGGCGGGATAGGCGATGAGCAGTTCTTC.

The V gene is TRBV19, the J gene TRBJ1-2, with 7 bases fitting TRBD1. In germline, CDR1 is LNHDA, CDR2 SQIVND (reference sequence). The CDR3 loop spans 15 amino acids. Trimming took 6 bases from V and 5 from J; bases not matched to a gene: 12. The CDR3 loop reads CASRDDRDNGYGYTF. Written as DNA, the CDR3 is TGTGCCAGTAGGGACGACAGGGATAATGGTTATGGCTACACCTTC.